The 11 T cell receptor beta chains below were found in one sample sequenced in a study of cytomegalovirus exposure and HLA in healthy donors. PCR involved 60 Vbeta and 13 Jbeta primers. Sequenced by immunoSEQ multiplex PCR; TCRdb stores in-frame clones only, minus some. The repertoire includes about 190,000 clones, under 85% of them detected once, and less than 2% sits in the top ten. The material sequenced was PBMCs. The receptors derive from a young woman in good health and CMV-seronegative.

The chain combines TRBV19 with TRBJ2-2; 9 nucleotides line up with TRBD1. V shed 5 bases, J shed 5 bases, and the junction held 9 bases outside the gene matches. CDR3 size: 16 residues. In germline, CDR1 is LNHDA, CDR2 SQIVND (reference sequence). CDR3 protein: CASSADRGRKTGELFF. The CDR3 coding sequence is TGTGCCAGTAGTGCCGACAGGGGGAGGAAGACCGGGGAGCTGTTTTTT.

This clone was seen a handful of times. The V and J genes are TRBV5-1 and TRBJ2-7; 9 nucleotides match TRBD1. The length of the CDR3 is 15 residues. V was pared by 4 bases and J by 3 bases, with 8 bases of the junction left unmatched. Germline V gene lookup returns CDR1 SGHRS and CDR2 YFSETQ. In nucleotides, the CDR3 is TGCGCCAGCAGCCCGAGCGGGACAGGGAGCTACGAGCAGTACTTC. This encodes CASSPSGTGSYEQYF. The full variable domain, in which reference TRBV5-1 and TRBJ2-7 provide the parts outside the CDR3, is KAGVTQTPRYLIKTRGQQVTLSCSPISGHRSVSWYQQTPGQGLQFLFEYFSETQRNKGNFPGRFSGRQFSNSRSEMNVSTLELGDSALYLCASSPSGTGSYEQYFGPGTRLTVT.

The chain links TRBV30 to TRBJ2-7, with D maybe TRBD2 (6 bases). This CDR3 has 13 amino acids. Germline assignment: CDR1 GTSNPN and CDR2 SVGIG (reference sequence). V lost 2 bases and J lost 1, with 9 bases in between. The CDR3 DNA reads TGTGCCTGGAGTCCCGGGGGATCCTACGAGCAGTACTTC. Protein: CAWSPGGSYEQYF.

The V and J genes are TRBV7-9 and TRBJ2-3; 9 bases are shared with TRBD2. Germline V gene sequence: CDR1 SEHNR, CDR2 FQNEAQ (reference sequence). V shed 6 bases, J shed 4 bases, and the junction held 2 bases outside the gene matches. The CDR3 runs 13 residues. For the CDR3, the DNA is TGTGCCAGCAGGCGGGGGGGCCCAGATACGCAGTATTTT. This translates into CASRRGGPDTQYF.

This chain links TRBV7-2 with TRBJ2-7; 7 positions agree with TRBD2. The CDR3 runs 13 residues. Trimming removed 8 bases from V and 2 bases from J; junction bases left unmatched: 6. Germline values: CDR1 SGHTA, CDR2 FQGNSA. CDR3 sequence: CASGRAGAYEQYF. The CDR3, as DNA: TGTGCCAGCGGGAGGGCTGGCGCCTACGAGCAGTACTTC.

The J gene is TRBJ1-1, the V gene TRBV28; D unresolved. V was clipped by 3 bases and J by 0 bases, with 20 bases between them. The germline V gene has CDR1 MDHEN and CDR2 SYDVKM. The CDR3 loop spans 18 amino acids. The CDR3 bases are TGTGCCAGCAGTTTTATCGGCCCTTTGGAAGCGATGAACACTGAAGCTTTCTTT. The encoded protein is CASSFIGPLEAMNTEAFF.

The chain recombines TRBV6-5 with TRBJ2-1; 9 nucleotides align to TRBD2. The germline CDR1 and CDR2 sequences are MNHEY and SVGAGI. With V trimmed by 8 bases and J by 7 bases, 12 bases remained unmatched. This CDR3 comprises 15 residues. CDR3 region: CASSPSRGGSNEQFF. The CDR3, as DNA: TGTGCCAGCTCCCCTTCGCGGGGGGGCTCTAATGAGCAGTTCTTC.

The chain uses TRBV7-3 and TRBJ2-3; TRBD2 matches 7 bases. Unmatched junction bases numbered 7, after V lost 0 bases and J lost 4 bases. The CDR3 extends over 16 amino acids. Germline V lookup: CDR1 SGHTA, CDR2 FQGTGA. The CDR3 bases are TGTGCCAGCAGCTTAACCGGGGGGTCGGGCGCAGATACGCAGTATTTT. Translated: CASSLTGGSGADTQYF. The whole variable domain, remainder taken from reference TRBV7-3 and TRBJ2-3, is GAGVSQTPSNKVTEKGKYVELRCDPISGHTALYWYRQSLGQGPEFLIYFQGTGAADDSGLPNDRFFAVRPEGSVSTLKIQRTERGDSAVYLCASSLTGGSGADTQYFGPGTRLTVL.

The chain combines TRBV30 with TRBJ1-4, with a tentative D call TRBD1 (5 bases). V lost 2 bases to trimming and J lost 7 bases, with 17 bases between them. Per the germline V gene, CDR1 is GTSNPN and CDR2 is SVGIG (reference sequence). The CDR3 is made up of 15 amino acids. CDR3 bases: TGTGCCTGGAGTAGTGGGGGAGGGGATGGTGAAAAACTGTTTTTT. Translation gives CAWSSGGGDGEKLFF. The full variable domain, in which reference TRBV30 and TRBJ1-4 provide the parts outside the CDR3, is SQTIHQWPATLVQPVGSPLSLECTVEGTSNPNLYWYRQAAGRGLQLLFYSVGIGQISSEVPQNLSASRPQDRQFILSSKKLLLSDSGFYLCAWSSGGGDGEKLFFGSGTQLSVL.

The chain links TRBV7-2 to TRBJ2-2; D possibly corresponds to TRBD2 (5 bases). The CDR3 loop spans 14 amino acids. The germline CDR1 and CDR2 sequences are SGHTA and FQGNSA. Trimming cost V 5 bases and J 5 bases, with 12 bases left between them. CDR3 region: CASSPRRRTGELFF. The CDR3 nucleotides read TGTGCCAGCAGCCCACGGCGGAGGACCGGGGAGCTGTTTTTT.

The genes are TRBV9 and TRBJ2-5; no clear D gene. The closer fit of TRBJ2-7 to the DNA end suggests the J call may be wrong. Germline V gene lookup returns CDR1 SGDLS and CDR2 YYNGEE. This CDR3 spans 13 amino acids. The CDR3 DNA follows: TGTGCCAGCAGCGTAGGAGGTGCCGTCGAGCAGTACTTC. It codes for CASSVGGAVEQYF.